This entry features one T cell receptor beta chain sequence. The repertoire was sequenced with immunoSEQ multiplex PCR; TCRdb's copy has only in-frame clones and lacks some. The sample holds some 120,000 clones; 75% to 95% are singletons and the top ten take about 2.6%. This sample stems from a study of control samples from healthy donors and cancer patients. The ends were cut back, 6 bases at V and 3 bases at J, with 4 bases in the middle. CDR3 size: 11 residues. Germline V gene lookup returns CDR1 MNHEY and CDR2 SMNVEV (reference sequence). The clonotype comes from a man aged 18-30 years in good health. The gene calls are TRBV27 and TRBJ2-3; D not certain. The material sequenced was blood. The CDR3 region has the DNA TGTGCCAGCAGGAAAACAGATACGCAGTATTTT. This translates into CASRKTDTQYF.